This TCR beta chain was captured by sequencing in a study of T cells in Graves' hyperthyroidism and ophthalmopathy (dated by TCRdb to the late 2010s). In the study overall: Peripheral blood samples were taken at the time of initial diagnosis, prior to any treatment. The 100 discovery patients were randomly split 7:3 into training and test sets. TCR Vbeta CDR3 sequencing of fewer than 150 peripheral blood samples (approximately 44 ophthalmopathy, roughly 72 hyperthyroidism and some 17 progressor patients) is reported in the paper. An independent validation cohort of under 20 hyperthyroidism patients and some 15 patients who later progressed to ophthalmopathy tested prospective prediction of ophthalmopathy. The study also compared thyroid tissue and blood T-cell repertoires from more than five Graves' hyperthyroidism patients. After blood sampling, hyperthyroidism patients were treated with methimazole at a starting dose of 30 mg daily, and ophthalmopathy patients were treated with high-dose intravenous methylprednisolone. To identify TCR V-J signatures that set the groups apart, the researchers used a discovery cohort of 100 patients, made up of some 41 with Graves' ophthalmopathy and some 58 with stable Graves' hyperthyroidism. Broader findings and caveats from the paper: Sample size was not statistically predetermined, and investigators were not blinded to group allocation. In validation, the model predicted progression to ophthalmopathy a median of approximately 6.3 months before onset, with about 64% sensitivity and 72.22% specificity. Ophthalmopathy was separated from stable hyperthyroidism by a 13 V-J signature model, with around 90% sensitivity and roughly 81% specificity obtained in cross-validation and 80%/75% obtained in testing. Most expanded thyroid clonotypes (frequency above 0.001) were also found in blood, which suggests that blood repertoires may mirror thyroid immune responses.

This clonotype was detected many times. It has no known antigen specificity. Nothing much larger sits one base from this clone, and base qualities are not available. TCR beta CDR3 regions were amplified from RNA transcripts. The first round of RT-PCR for the TCR CDR3 was performed with the HTBI primer set and the Qiagen OneStep RT-PCR kit. Libraries were constructed in a second round of multiplex PCR, after which size selection and purification were carried out. The libraries were sequenced on an Illumina HiSeq2000 using paired-end 100 bp reads. The authors' pipeline ran thus. SOAPnuke was used to process the raw data, with reads discarded if the reads contained adapters or uncalled bases, had a mean Phred below 15, or lacked an exact constant-primer or identifier match. High-quality paired reads were merged using COPE v1.2.5, and each unique nucleotide sequence was defined as a clonotype. Clonotypes were aligned to IMGT TRBV, TRBD and TRBJ reference segments using MiTCR v1.1. Analysis was restricted to V-J combinations with a frequency above 0.0001, which covered roughly 99% of repertoires. The TCS score was defined as F50 (clonal expansion) divided by E x V (chaos), with BLOSUM62-based TCRdist calculated between CDR3 peptides within each V-J. Welch's t-statistics and random forest reduced fewer than 600 V-J features to some 14, which were used in a naive Bayes classifier (R e1071). TCRdb passed the public sequencing reads through fastp at Q25 and MiXCR, retaining productive beta sequences. Rows matching on CDR3 protein sequence are summarized as one entry with the most common DNA and genes. Here the V and J calls rest on TCRdb's processing, not on the authors' analysis. The sample data list under 800,000 distinct CDR3 sequences, and around 13% of these were observed just once. The top ten hold roughly 10% of the sample.

Stable Graves' hyperthyroidism was defined as the absence of progression to ophthalmopathy over 18 months of follow-up. The hyperthyroidism patients were between 18 and 65 years old and newly diagnosed, with a disease duration of less than 2 months. The study excluded patients with uncontrolled infections, other autoimmune diseases, pregnancy or lactation. Diagnoses were established on the basis of clinical symptoms, serum thyroxine and TRAb, thyroid ultrasound, and orbital computed tomography. Ficoll-Paque density gradient centrifugation was used to isolate PBMCs from around 10 ml of fresh peripheral blood. Total RNA was extracted using Trizol reagent, and RNA quality was assessed on an Agilent 2100 Bioanalyzer. The V and J ends are trimmed by 9 bases and 2 bases, leaving 17 bases between them. From the cysteine through the phenylalanine, the CDR3 covers 15 amino acids. The entry retains the CDR3 DNA only, 45 bases that are in frame from base 1. According to the germline V gene, CDR1 reads MDHEN and CDR2 reads SYDVKM.

The sequence came from a woman under 30 with Graves' hyperthyroidism. This sequence uses TRBV28 and TRBJ2-1; a confident D gene designation cannot be given. Sequencing input: blood. The CDR3 region has the sequence CASYRDWRPYNEQFF. The nucleotide sequence is given as TGTGCCAGTTATCGCGACTGGCGCCCCTACAATGAGCAGTTCTTC.